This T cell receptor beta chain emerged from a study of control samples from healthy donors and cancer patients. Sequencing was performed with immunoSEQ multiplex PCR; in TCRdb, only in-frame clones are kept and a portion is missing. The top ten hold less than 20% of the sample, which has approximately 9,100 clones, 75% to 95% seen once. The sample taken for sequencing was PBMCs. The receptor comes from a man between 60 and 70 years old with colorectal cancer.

The CDR3 DNA is TGTGCCAGCAGTTTAAGCAGGGGGCGGGGCAATCAGCCCCAGCATTTT. This sequence encodes CASSLSRGRGNQPQHF. This rearrangement joins TRBV28 to TRBJ1-5; 8 nucleotides align to TRBD1. This CDR3 is built from 16 residues. From germline, CDR1 is MDHEN and CDR2 SYDVKM. J lost 2 bases, V lost 2 bases, and 5 bases had no gene match. The full variable domain, rest sourced from reference TRBV28 and TRBJ1-5, is DVKVTQSSRYLVKRTGEKVFLECVQDMDHENMFWYRQDPGLGLRLIYFSYDVKMKEKGDIPEGYSVSREKKERFSLILESASTNQTSMYLCASSLSRGRGNQPQHFGDGTRLSIL.